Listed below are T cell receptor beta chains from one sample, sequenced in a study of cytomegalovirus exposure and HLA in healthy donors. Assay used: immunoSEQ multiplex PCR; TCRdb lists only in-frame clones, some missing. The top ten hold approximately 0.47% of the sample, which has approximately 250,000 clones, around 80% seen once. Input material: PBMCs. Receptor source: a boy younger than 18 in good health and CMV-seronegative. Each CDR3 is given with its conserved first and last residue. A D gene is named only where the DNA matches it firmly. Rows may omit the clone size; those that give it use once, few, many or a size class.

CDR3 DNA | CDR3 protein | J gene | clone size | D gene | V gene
TGCGCCAGCAGCTTGGAAGTCGGCCTGCGGACTGAAGCTTTCTTT | CASSLEVGLRTEAFF | TRBJ1-1 | - | - | TRBV5-1
TGTGCCAGCAGCCAAGGACAGGGCGTGCAGCCCCAGCATTTT | CASSQGQGVQPQHF | TRBJ1-5 | - | TRBD1 | TRBV4-2
TGTGCCAGCATCAACACCGGGACTAGCGGGCCCCACGATACGCAGTATTTT | CASINTGTSGPHDTQYF | TRBJ2-3 | - | TRBD2 | TRBV2
TGTGCCAGCTGTCCATCGGGGAAGAGGACCTATAATTCACCCCTCCACTTT | CASCPSGKRTYNSPLHF | TRBJ1-6 | - | - | TRBV27
TGTGCCAGCAGTGATGACAGCAACACTGAAGCTTTCTTT | CASSDDSNTEAFF | TRBJ1-1 | - | - | TRBV2
TGTGCCAGCAGCCCGTGGGGACAGGAGAACACTGAAGCTTTCTTT | CASSPWGQENTEAFF | TRBJ1-1 | - | TRBD1 | TRBV11-2
TGTGCCAGCAGCCCCCTAGTCACAGATACGCAGTATTTT | CASSPLVTDTQYF | TRBJ2-3 | few | - | TRBV11-3
TGTGCCAGCAGTTTAGGAGGGACGGTGGGAAACACCATATATTTT | CASSLGGTVGNTIYF | TRBJ1-3 | - | - | TRBV27
TGCAGCGTTGAGGGGGGTCCTAACTATGGCTACACCTTC | CSVEGGPNYGYTF | TRBJ1-2 | - | - | TRBV29-1
TGTGCCAGTAGTGGACGCCACAGGGGGGGGAGCTCCTATAATTCACCCCTCCACTTT | CASSGRHRGGSSYNSPLHF | TRBJ1-6 | - | TRBD1 | TRBV19